This T cell receptor (beta chain) was profiled in a study of cytomegalovirus exposure and HLA in healthy donors. Overall study context: Both the roughly 120 validation repertoires and the 600 to 700 first-cohort repertoires used the same platform, as reported by a later analysis. Study-wide findings and caveats: Overall, approximately 150 TCR beta chains were annotated as cytomegalovirus-associated. Cytomegalovirus status was reportedly diagnosed by the classifier with high specificity and sensitivity.

This CDR3 spans 14 amino acids. From germline, CDR1 is MNHEY and CDR2 SVGAGI. V dropped 6 bases and J dropped 0 bases, with 6 bases sitting between them. Notes on this clone: Its antigen remains unidentified.

The donors were in the approximately 120-subject validation cohort; that cohort was separate from the roughly 700-subject first cohort. Assay: immunoSEQ multiplex PCR; the TCRdb copy retains only in-frame clones and omits some. The sample lists about 68,000 clones; roughly 95% were seen once. The V gene is TRBV6-5, the J gene TRBJ2-6, with D unclear. The sample consisted of PBMCs. The sequence was collected from a man aged 18 to 29 in good health and CMV-seronegative. This CDR3 is CASSSFSGANVLTF. The DNA of the CDR3 is TGTGCCAGCAGCAGTTTCTCTGGGGCCAACGTCCTGACTTTC.